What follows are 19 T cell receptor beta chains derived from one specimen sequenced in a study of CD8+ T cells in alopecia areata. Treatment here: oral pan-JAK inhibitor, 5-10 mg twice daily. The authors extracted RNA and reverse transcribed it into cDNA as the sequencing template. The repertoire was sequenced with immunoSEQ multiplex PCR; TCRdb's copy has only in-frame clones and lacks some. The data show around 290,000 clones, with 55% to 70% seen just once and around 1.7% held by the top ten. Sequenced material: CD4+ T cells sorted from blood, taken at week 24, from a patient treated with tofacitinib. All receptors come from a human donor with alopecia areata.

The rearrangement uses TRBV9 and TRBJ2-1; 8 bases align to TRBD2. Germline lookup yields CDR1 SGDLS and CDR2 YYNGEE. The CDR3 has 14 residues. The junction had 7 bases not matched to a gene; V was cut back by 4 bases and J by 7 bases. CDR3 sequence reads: CASSLRTSRNEQFF. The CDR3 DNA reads TGTGCCAGCAGCCTTAGGACTAGCAGGAATGAGCAGTTCTTC.

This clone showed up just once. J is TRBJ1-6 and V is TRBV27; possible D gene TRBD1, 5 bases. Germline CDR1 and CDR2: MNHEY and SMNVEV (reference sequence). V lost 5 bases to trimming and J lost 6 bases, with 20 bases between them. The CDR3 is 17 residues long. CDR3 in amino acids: CASSKMGTALFNSPLHF. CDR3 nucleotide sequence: TGTGCCAGCAGTAAAATGGGGACGGCACTTTTTAATTCACCCCTCCACTTT.

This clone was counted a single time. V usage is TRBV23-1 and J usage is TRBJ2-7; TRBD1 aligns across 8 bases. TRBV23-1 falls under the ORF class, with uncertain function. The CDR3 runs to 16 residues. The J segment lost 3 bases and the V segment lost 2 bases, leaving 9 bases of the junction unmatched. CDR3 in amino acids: CASSQNIRQGYYEQYF. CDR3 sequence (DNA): TGCGCCAGCAGTCAAAACATCCGACAGGGGTACTACGAGCAGTACTTC.

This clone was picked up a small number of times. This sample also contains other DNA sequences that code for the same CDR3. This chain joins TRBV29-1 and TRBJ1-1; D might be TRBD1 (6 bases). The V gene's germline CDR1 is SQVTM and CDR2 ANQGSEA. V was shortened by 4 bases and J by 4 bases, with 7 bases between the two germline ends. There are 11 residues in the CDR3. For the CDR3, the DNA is TGCAGCGTTGTCAGGGGCACTGAAGCTTTCTTT. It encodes CSVVRGTEAFF.

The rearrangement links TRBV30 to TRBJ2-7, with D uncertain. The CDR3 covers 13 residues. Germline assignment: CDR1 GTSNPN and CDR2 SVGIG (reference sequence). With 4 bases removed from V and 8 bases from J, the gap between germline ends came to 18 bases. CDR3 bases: TGTGCCTGGAACGATAAACCCCAGGAAAAGCAGTACTTC. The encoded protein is CAWNDKPQEKQYF.

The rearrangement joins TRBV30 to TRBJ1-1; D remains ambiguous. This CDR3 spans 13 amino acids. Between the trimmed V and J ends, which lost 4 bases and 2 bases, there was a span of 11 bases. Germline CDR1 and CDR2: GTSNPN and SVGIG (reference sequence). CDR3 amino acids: CAWKLTPNTEAFF. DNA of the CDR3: TGTGCCTGGAAGTTAACCCCAAACACTGAAGCTTTCTTT. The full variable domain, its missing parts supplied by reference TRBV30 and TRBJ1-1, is SQTIHQWPATLVQPVGSPLSLECTVEGTSNPNLYWYRQAAGRGLQLLFYSVGIGQISSEVPQNLSASRPQDRQFILSSKKLLLSDSGFYLCAWKLTPNTEAFFGQGTRLTVV.

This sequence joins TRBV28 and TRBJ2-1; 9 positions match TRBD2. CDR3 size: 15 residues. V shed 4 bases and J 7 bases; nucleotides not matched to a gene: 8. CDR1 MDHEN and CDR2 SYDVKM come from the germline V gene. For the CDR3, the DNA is TGTGCCAGCAGTTCGCCCCGCGGGGGGGCGAATGAGCAGTTCTTC. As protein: CASSSPRGGANEQFF.

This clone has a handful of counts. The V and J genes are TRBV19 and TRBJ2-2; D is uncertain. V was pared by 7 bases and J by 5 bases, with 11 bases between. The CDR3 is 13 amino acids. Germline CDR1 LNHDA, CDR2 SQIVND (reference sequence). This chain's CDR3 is CASTALSTGELFF. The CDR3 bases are TGTGCCAGTACGGCCTTAAGTACCGGGGAGCTGTTTTTT.

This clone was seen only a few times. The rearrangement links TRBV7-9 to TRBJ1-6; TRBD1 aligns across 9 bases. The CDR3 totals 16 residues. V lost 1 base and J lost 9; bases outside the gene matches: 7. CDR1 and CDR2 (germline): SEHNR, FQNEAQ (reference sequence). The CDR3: CASSLGGTGRGSPLHF. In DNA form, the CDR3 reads TGTGCCAGCAGCTTAGGAGGGACAGGGAGGGGTTCACCCCTCCACTTT.

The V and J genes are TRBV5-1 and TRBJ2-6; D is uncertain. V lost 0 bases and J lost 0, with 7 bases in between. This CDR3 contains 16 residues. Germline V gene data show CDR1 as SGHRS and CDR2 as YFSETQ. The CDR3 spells CASSLAPSSGANVLTF. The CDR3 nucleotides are TGCGCCAGCAGCTTGGCCCCAAGCTCTGGGGCCAACGTCCTGACTTTC.

This chain's CDR3 is CASSVDREVYGYTF. The CDR3 DNA is TGTGCCAGCAGTGTCGACAGGGAGGTGTATGGCTACACCTTC. The chain links TRBV2 to TRBJ1-2, with 7 bases lining up with TRBD1. This CDR3 comprises 14 residues. Per the germline V gene, CDR1 is SNHLY and CDR2 is FYNNEI. V lost 4 bases, J lost 5 bases, and 7 bases stayed unmatched.

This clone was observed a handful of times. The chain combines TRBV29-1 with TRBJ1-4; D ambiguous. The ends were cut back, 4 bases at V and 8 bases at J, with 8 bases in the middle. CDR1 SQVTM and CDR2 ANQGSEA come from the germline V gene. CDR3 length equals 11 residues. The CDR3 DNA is TGCAGCGTTGTAGAGGGAGAAAAACTGTTTTTT. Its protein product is CSVVEGEKLFF.

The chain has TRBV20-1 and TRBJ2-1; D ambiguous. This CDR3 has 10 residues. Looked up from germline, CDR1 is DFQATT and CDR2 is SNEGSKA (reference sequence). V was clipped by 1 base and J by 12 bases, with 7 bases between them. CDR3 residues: CSARGEAQFF. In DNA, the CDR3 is TGCAGTGCTAGAGGAGAAGCGCAGTTCTTC.

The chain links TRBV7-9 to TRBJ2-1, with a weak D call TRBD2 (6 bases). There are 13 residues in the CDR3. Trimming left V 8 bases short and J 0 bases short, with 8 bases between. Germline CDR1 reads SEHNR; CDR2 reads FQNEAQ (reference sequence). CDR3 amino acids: CASAEGSYNEQFF. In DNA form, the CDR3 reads TGTGCCAGCGCGGAGGGCTCCTACAATGAGCAGTTCTTC.

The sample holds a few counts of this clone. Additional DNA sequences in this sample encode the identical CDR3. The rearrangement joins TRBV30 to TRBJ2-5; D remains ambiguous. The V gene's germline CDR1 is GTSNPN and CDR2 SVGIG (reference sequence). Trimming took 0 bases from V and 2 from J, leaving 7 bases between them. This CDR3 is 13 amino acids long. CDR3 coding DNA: TGTGCCTGGAGTGTTCGGAGACAAGAGACCCAGTACTTC. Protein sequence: CAWSVRRQETQYF.

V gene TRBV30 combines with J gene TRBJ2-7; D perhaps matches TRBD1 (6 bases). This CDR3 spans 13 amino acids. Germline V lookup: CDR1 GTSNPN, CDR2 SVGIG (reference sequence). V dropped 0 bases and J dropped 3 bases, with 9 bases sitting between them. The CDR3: CAWSVTGFYEQYF. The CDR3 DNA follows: TGTGCCTGGAGTGTAACAGGGTTCTACGAGCAGTACTTC. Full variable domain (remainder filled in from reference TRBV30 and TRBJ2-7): SQTIHQWPATLVQPVGSPLSLECTVEGTSNPNLYWYRQAAGRGLQLLFYSVGIGQISSEVPQNLSASRPQDRQFILSSKKLLLSDSGFYLCAWSVTGFYEQYFGPGTRLTVT.

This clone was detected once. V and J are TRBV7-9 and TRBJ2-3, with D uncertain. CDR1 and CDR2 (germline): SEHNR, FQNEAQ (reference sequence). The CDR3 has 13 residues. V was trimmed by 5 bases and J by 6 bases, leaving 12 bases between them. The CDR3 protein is CASSARLMDTQYF. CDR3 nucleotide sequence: TGTGCCAGCAGCGCCCGACTTATGGATACGCAGTATTTT. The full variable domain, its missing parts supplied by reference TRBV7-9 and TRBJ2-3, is DTGVSQNPRHKITKRGQNVTFRCDPISEHNRLYWYRQTLGQGPEFLTYFQNEAQLEKSRLLSDRFSAERPKGSFSTLEIQRTEQGDSAMYLCASSARLMDTQYFGPGTRLTVL.

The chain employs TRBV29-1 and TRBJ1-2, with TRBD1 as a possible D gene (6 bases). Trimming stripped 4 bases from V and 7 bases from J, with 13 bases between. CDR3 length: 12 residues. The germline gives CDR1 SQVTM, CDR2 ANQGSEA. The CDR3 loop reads CSVGVTGGGYTF. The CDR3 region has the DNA TGCAGCGTTGGAGTGACAGGCGGTGGCTACACCTTC.

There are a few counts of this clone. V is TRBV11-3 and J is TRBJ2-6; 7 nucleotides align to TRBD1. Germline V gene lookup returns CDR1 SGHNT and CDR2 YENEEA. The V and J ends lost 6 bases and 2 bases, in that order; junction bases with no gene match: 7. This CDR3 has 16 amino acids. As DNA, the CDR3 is TGTGCCAGCAGGAAGATAACAGGGGCTGGGGCCAACGTCCTGACTTTC. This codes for CASRKITGAGANVLTF.